Listed below are T cell receptor beta chains from one sample, sequenced in a study of Graves' ophthalmopathy and Graves' hyperthyroidism. TCRdb reprocessed the multiplex PCR reads with MiXCR, giving one entry per CDR3 protein. The table includes tens of thousands of distinct CDR3 sequences, about half detected once. Sequencing was done on a sample of peripheral blood. The receptors originated from an adult woman with Graves' ophthalmopathy. Both conserved end residues are part of each CDR3. A D gene is named only where the DNA matches it firmly. Clone size is stated in some rows and not others, as once, few, many or a class when expanded.

TGTGCTAGCAATGATGGGTTCGGCGGGACAGATACGCGGTATTTT,CASNDGFGGTDTRYF,-,TRBJ2-3,-,TRBV2
TGTGCCTGGAGTAGTAGTGGGCCTTCCTACGAGCAGTACTTC,CAWSSSGPSYEQYF,-,TRBJ2-7,-,TRBV30
TGTGCCAGCAGTGAAACATTCACCGGGGAGCTGTTTTTT,CASSETFTGELFF,many,TRBJ2-2,-,TRBV6-1
TGTGCCAGCAGCTTAGCGGGGCAGGCCCAGCATTTT,CASSLAGQAQHF,once,TRBJ1-5,-,TRBV7-2
TGTGCCACCAGCAGAGTTACGGAGGGTAGCGGGAGGTTGGGCGAGCAGTACTTC,CATSRVTEGSGRLGEQYF,many,TRBJ2-7,TRBD2,TRBV15
TGTGCCAGCAGCTTGTTGGTAGCGGGAGTTCGTACCGGGGAGCTGTTTTTT,CASSLLVAGVRTGELFF,many,TRBJ2-2,TRBD2,TRBV5-4
TGTGCCAGCAGCGCCGGGGGGGATACGCAGTTCTTC,CASSAGGDTQFF,few,TRBJ2-1,TRBD2,TRBV9
TGTGCCACCAGCAGTCCCGGGGGGTCTAGCTCCTACAATGAGCAGTTCTTC,CATSSPGGSSSYNEQFF,-,TRBJ2-1,TRBD2,TRBV15
TGTGCCAGCGGAATCTATGGACAGAGCGATGAGCAGTACTTC,CASGIYGQSDEQYF,many,TRBJ2-7,-,TRBV6-5
TGCAGCGGGCAGGGGGCAGATGAGCAGTTCTTC,CSGQGADEQFF,-,TRBJ2-1,TRBD1,TRBV29-1
TGCGCCAGCAGTGAAGGTGGTACGCAGTATTTT,CASSEGGTQYF,medium-sized,TRBJ2-3,-,TRBV10-1
TGCAGTGCTAGAGGGACTAGCGGCACAGATACGCAGTATTTT,CSARGTSGTDTQYF,-,TRBJ2-3,TRBD2,TRBV20-1
TGTGCTAGCAGCTTTAGTCCGGGAACTAGTAATGAGCAGTTCTTC,CASSFSPGTSNEQFF,-,TRBJ2-1,-,TRBV7-7